Listed below are T cell receptor beta chains from one sample, sequenced in a study of identical twins. MiXCR, run by TCRdb on the 5' RACE reads, gives a single entry per CDR3 protein. The profile shows about 280,000 distinct CDR3 sequences, under 9% of them singletons. Separately, the same data were catalogued under a study of yellow fever vaccine responses in identical twins.

The material sequenced was memory (CD45RO+) T cells sorted from blood. These receptor sequences come from a young woman in good health. CDR3s include the opening cysteine and the closing phenylalanine or tryptophan. The D gene is left open where the match is weak. Clone size is shown for a subset of rows, as once, few, many or a class of expanded clone.

v_call	d_call	j_call	clone_size	cdr3_aa	cdr3_nt
TRBV7-3	.	TRBJ2-2	many	CASSKRVTGELFF	TGTGCCAGCAGCAAGAGAGTCACCGGGGAGCTGTTTTTT
TRBV4-2	TRBD1	TRBJ2-2	many	CASSRVDRGNTGELFF	TGTGCCAGCAGCCGGGTAGACAGGGGGAACACCGGGGAGCTGTTTTTT
TRBV7-2	.	TRBJ1-2	few	CASSPVGQSNGYTF	TGTGCCAGCAGCCCCGTGGGGCAGTCGAATGGCTACACCTTC
TRBV12-3/TRBV12-4	TRBD1	TRBJ1-5	many	CASSFKDRGLKDNQPQHF	TGTGCCAGCAGTTTTAAGGACAGGGGGCTTAAGGACAATCAGCCCCAGCATTTT
TRBV3-1	.	TRBJ1-2	few	CASSQDPRIYGYTF	TGTGCCAGCAGCCAAGATCCGCGGATCTATGGCTACACCTTC
TRBV6-4	.	TRBJ1-1	medium-sized	CASSEDGNTEAFF	TGTGCCAGCAGCGAGGACGGGAACACTGAAGCTTTCTTT
TRBV7-2	TRBD2	TRBJ2-3	many	CASRPSGTSTDTQYF	TGTGCCAGCAGACCTAGCGGCACTAGCACAGATACGCAGTATTTT
TRBV20-1	.	TRBJ2-7	few	CSASGRGKAYEQYF	TGCAGTGCTAGCGGGAGAGGAAAAGCCTACGAGCAGTACTTC
TRBV10-2	.	TRBJ2-5	many	CASSEGPASYF	TGCGCCAGCAGTGAAGGCCCAGCCTCGTACTTC
TRBV20-1	.	TRBJ2-7	.	CSASREMGEQYF	TGCAGTGCTAGTAGGGAAATGGGAGAGCAGTACTTC
TRBV11-2	.	TRBJ2-4	many	CASSPGSTQNIQYF	TGTGCCAGCAGCCCCGGAAGCACCCAAAACATTCAGTACTTC
TRBV6-4	TRBD2	TRBJ2-3	many	CASSVSGGITDTQYF	TGTGCCAGCAGCGTTAGCGGGGGGATCACAGATACGCAGTATTTT
TRBV20-1	.	TRBJ2-3	few	CSAQRTRVLAGDTQYF	TGCAGTGCTCAAAGAACTCGAGTTCTGGCGGGAGATACGCAGTATTTT
TRBV5-1	.	TRBJ1-2	many	CASSLVAAKNYGYTF	TGCGCCAGCAGCTTGGTAGCGGCGAAAAACTATGGCTACACCTTC
TRBV24-1	TRBD2	TRBJ2-5	.	CATSDLAGAQETQYF	TGTGCCACCAGTGATTTAGCGGGAGCCCAAGAGACCCAGTACTTC
TRBV6-5	TRBD1	TRBJ1-1	few	CASSYAGGRSAEAFF	TGTGCCAGCAGTTACGCAGGGGGAAGATCCGCTGAAGCTTTCTTT
TRBV5-1	TRBD1	TRBJ2-7	many	CASSPDRGNYEQYF	TGCGCCAGCAGCCCGGACAGGGGAAACTACGAGCAGTACTTC
TRBV5-1	TRBD2	TRBJ2-2	many	CASSPTTSPNTGELFF	TGCGCCAGCAGCCCGACGACTAGCCCGAACACCGGGGAGCTGTTTTTT
TRBV7-9	.	TRBJ2-1	many	CASSLGGVSYNEQFF	TGTGCCAGCAGCTTGGGCGGGGTCTCCTACAATGAGCAGTTCTTC
TRBV3-1	.	TRBJ1-5	many	CASSRDRNQPQHF	TGTGCCAGCAGCCGCGATCGCAATCAGCCCCAGCATTTT
TRBV28	.	TRBJ2-2	.	CASSFFGGTGELFF	TGTGCCAGCAGTTTTTTCGGGGGCACCGGGGAGCTGTTTTTT
TRBV24-1	.	TRBJ2-1	few	CATSRGTYNEQFF	TGTGCCACCAGTAGGGGTACCTACAATGAGCAGTTCTTC
TRBV12-3/TRBV12-4	TRBD1	TRBJ1-6	many	CASSRTGDFGSPLHF	TGTGCCAGCAGCCGGACAGGGGATTTTGGTTCACCCCTCCACTTT
TRBV25-1	.	TRBJ2-7	.	CASSPHNLPSSYEQYF	TGTGCCAGCAGTCCCCATAACCTCCCAAGTTCCTACGAGCAGTACTTC
TRBV7-2	.	TRBJ1-1	.	CASSLGPSQVQGSAFF	TGTGCCAGCAGCTTAGGACCGAGCCAAGTACAGGGTTCGGCTTTCTTT
TRBV3-1	TRBD2	TRBJ2-3	few	CASSLAGGHTDTQYF	TGTGCCAGCAGCCTAGCGGGGGGCCACACAGATACGCAGTATTTT
TRBV29-1	.	TRBJ2-1	many	CSVDWADSYNEQFF	TGCAGCGTTGATTGGGCGGACTCCTACAATGAGCAGTTCTTC
TRBV6-1	TRBD1	TRBJ1-2	few	CASSPGQGRGNYGYTF	TGTGCCAGCAGTCCCGGACAGGGCCGGGGTAACTATGGCTACACCTTC
TRBV6-2/TRBV6-3	.	TRBJ2-1	once	CASSSRRLGGPSEQFF	TGTGCCAGCAGTTCCCGCCGGTTGGGGGGGCCTAGTGAGCAGTTCTTC
TRBV20-1	.	TRBJ2-7	many	CSARSGAGGYEQYF	TGCAGTGCTAGATCTGGGGCAGGGGGGTACGAGCAGTACTTC
TRBV12-3/TRBV12-4	.	TRBJ2-7	many	CASGFGGGSPYEQYF	TGTGCCAGCGGGTTTGGGGGCGGGAGCCCCTACGAGCAGTACTTC
TRBV20-1	.	TRBJ2-7	few	CSARVGGAVSYEQYF	TGCAGTGCTAGAGTGGGGGGGGCGGTGTCCTACGAGCAGTACTTC
TRBV20-1	TRBD2	TRBJ2-7	.	CSAIVGTSGSYEQYF	TGCAGTGCTATTGTTGGGACTAGCGGGAGTTACGAGCAGTACTTC
TRBV20-1	.	TRBJ2-1	.	CSARLPVRYNEQFF	TGCAGTGCTAGACTCCCGGTGCGATACAATGAGCAGTTCTTC
TRBV7-9	.	TRBJ2-5	.	CASSLVRGAIQETQYF	TGTGCCAGCAGCTTAGTACGAGGGGCCATCCAAGAGACCCAGTACTTC
TRBV11-2	.	TRBJ2-2	many	CASSLGGFNTGELFF	TGTGCCAGCAGCTTAGGTGGTTTTAACACCGGGGAGCTGTTTTTT